The 21 T cell receptor beta chains reported below all come from one sample, sequenced in a study of regulatory T cells in long-lasting Graves disease listed by TCRdb under 2021. Preparation of the library involved multiplex PCR. Sequencer: Illumina HiSeq 4000. CDR3 regions were amplified by Arm-PCR with iRepertoire HTBI primers to construct TCR beta libraries. Using fastp at Q25 and MiXCR, TCRdb reprocessed the public reads and kept productive beta chains. Rows with one shared CDR3 protein collapse into an entry with the most common genes and DNA. The sample has 350,000 to 550,000 distinct CDR3 sequences on record, around 17% of them singletons. The ten largest clones take up about 23% of the sample. In the paper's terms, the time point label means: newly diagnosed GD, antithyroid drugs for less than 3 months. For both TCR sequencing and RNA sequencing, RNA was extracted from PBMCs using TRIzol. This same sample was also taken into another study, of T cells in Graves' hyperthyroidism and ophthalmopathy.

The sample was peripheral blood mononuclear cells (PBMCs), taken at new diagnosis, from a patient treated with antithyroid drugs. The source is a woman between 18 and 30 years old with Graves disease. Donor details come from another sample of the same person, matched by shared clones.

This clonotype was found many times. The V call is TRBV11-2, the J call TRBJ2-1, with 9 bases matching TRBD1. Germline CDR1 reads SGHAT; CDR2 reads FQNNGV. This CDR3 is built from 15 residues. With V trimmed by 1 base and J by 3 bases, 1 base remained unmatched. CDR3 DNA: TGTGCCAGCAGCTTAGTGACAGGGGGCTACAATGAGCAGTTCTTC. Encoded protein: CASSLVTGGYNEQFF.

Comments on this clonotype: This sequence is one base from a far larger clone and is likely a read error. The chain joins TRBV7-3 to TRBJ2-1; 7 bases are a match to TRBD2. This CDR3 spans 15 amino acids. Germline CDR1 is SGHTA and CDR2 is FQGTGA. Germline trimming cut 6 bases from V and 10 bases from J; bases unmatched to any gene: 15. CDR3 protein: CASSPFRGSSYEQFF. The CDR3 bases are TGTGCCAGCAGTCCCTTTCGCGGGAGCTCCTACGAGCAGTTCTTC.

This clonotype was counted ten times or more. The CDR3, as DNA: TGTGCCAGCAGTTCTAGCGTCTCTTCCTCCTACAATGAGCAGTTCTTC. Protein sequence: CASSSSVSSSYNEQFF. The chain uses TRBV28 and TRBJ2-1, with D possibly being TRBD2 (6 bases). Germline assignment: CDR1 MDHEN and CDR2 SYDVKM. V lost 4 bases and J 0 bases, leaving 13 bases between the germline ends. CDR3 length equals 16 residues.

The genes are TRBV7-2 and TRBJ1-2; 7 bases map to TRBD1. The V gene's germline CDR1 is SGHTA and CDR2 FQGNSA. The CDR3 has 15 amino acids. V lost 5 bases and J lost 5; bases outside the gene matches: 11. The CDR3 spells CASSQSAPTGYGYTF. In DNA form, the CDR3 reads TGTGCCAGCAGCCAAAGCGCCCCGACAGGGTATGGCTACACCTTC. Complete variable domain (other parts from reference TRBV7-2 and TRBJ1-2): GAGVSQSPSNKVTEKGKDVELRCDPISGHTALYWYRQSLGQGLEFLIYFQGNSAPDKSGLPSDRFSAERTGGSVSTLTIQRTQQEDSAVYLCASSQSAPTGYGYTFGSGTRLTVV.

The chain carries TRBV9 and TRBJ1-3; 7 bases agree with TRBD1. With 4 bases clipped from V and 0 bases from J, the junction kept 13 bases outside the gene matches. CDR3 length equals 18 residues. Germline CDR1 and CDR2: SGDLS and YYNGEE. CDR3 region: CASSSRTGPALSGNTIYF. DNA for the CDR3: TGTGCCAGCAGCTCCCGGACAGGCCCCGCTCTCTCTGGAAACACCATATATTTT.

As for this clonotype: The CDR3 does not end in the conserved phenylalanine or tryptophan, so this is likely a read error. V is TRBV11-3 and J is TRBJ1-1, with 9 bases matching TRBD1. The CDR3 extends over 14 amino acids. Germline loops: CDR1 SGHNT, CDR2 YENEEA. The junction had 5 bases not matched to a gene; V was cut back by 5 bases and J by 4 bases. The CDR3, as DNA: TGTGCCAGCAGCGTGGGACAGGGCCTCACTGAAGCTTTCCTT. It encodes CASSVGQGLTEAFL.

A word on this clonotype: One end of the junction does not line up with germline, which may come from a read error. V gene TRBV6-1 combines with J gene TRBJ2-3; 9 nucleotides match TRBD2. Germline V gene sequence: CDR1 MNHNS, CDR2 SASEGT. The CDR3 runs 14 residues. CDR3 sequence reads: CASREGGGRAAQYF. The DNA for the CDR3 is TGTGCCAGCAGGGAAGGCGGCGGGAGGGCCGCGCAGTATTTT.

The V and J genes are TRBV6-5 and TRBJ1-5; no definite D call. This CDR3 region has 15 residues. Per the germline V gene, CDR1 is MNHEY and CDR2 is SVGAGI. Trimming removed 0 bases from V and 1 base from J, with 7 bases in between. The CDR3 sequence is CASSYSYQSNQPQHF. The DNA of the CDR3 is TGTGCCAGCAGTTACTCTTACCAGAGCAATCAGCCCCAGCATTTT.

This clonotype appeared once. The rearrangement links TRBV7-3 to TRBJ2-5; the D is unclear. Trimming removed 5 bases from V and 0 bases from J, with 13 bases in between. The CDR3 contains 15 residues. Germline-derived CDR1 and CDR2 are SGHTA and FQGTGA. Written as DNA, the CDR3 is TGTGCCAGCAGCCCCCCCGGCTGGGACCAAGAGACCCAGTACTTC. Translated: CASSPPGWDQETQYF.

This clonotype was detected ten times or more. V is TRBV20-1 and J is TRBJ2-3; no firm D call. Trimming pared 7 bases from V and 6 bases from J, leaving 11 bases between. The CDR3 length is 11 residues. Germline CDR1 reads DFQATT; CDR2 reads SNEGSKA (reference sequence). Here the CDR3 DNA reads TGCAGTGTCTTGACCGGCGATACGCAGTATTTT. Amino acid sequence: CSVLTGDTQYF.

This clonotype was counted between two and nine times. The chain uses TRBV12-3 or TRBV12-4 and TRBJ1-5; D is unclear. The CDR3 is 13 residues long. Trimming removed 6 bases at V and 3 bases at J, with 9 bases between. This CDR3 is CASRQQNNQPQHF. CDR3 in DNA: TGTGCCAGCAGACAGCAAAACAATCAGCCCCAGCATTTT.

This clonotype was seen a handful of times. V and J are TRBV4-1 and TRBJ2-2; possibly TRBD1 for D (6 bases). The CDR3 loop spans 17 amino acids. Germline V lookup: CDR1 MGHRA, CDR2 YSYEKL. V shed 0 bases and J shed 3 bases, with 14 bases lying between them. The CDR3 DNA reads as TGCGCCAGCAGCCAAGATCAGCAGGGGATCGACACCGGGGAGCTGTTTTTT. Translation: CASSQDQQGIDTGELFF.

This clonotype was seen repeatedly, ten times or more. The chain has TRBV20-1 and TRBJ2-2, with TRBD2 matching over 10 bases. The CDR3 is made up of 15 amino acids. J gave up 7 bases and V 3 bases, and 8 bases lay outside the gene matches. Germline values: CDR1 DFQATT, CDR2 SNEGSKA (reference sequence). CDR3 DNA sequence: TGCAGTGCTAGTACTAGCGGGACCGGGATCGGGGAGCTGTTTTTT. Translation gives CSASTSGTGIGELFF.

The V call is TRBV6-2 or TRBV6-3, the J call TRBJ2-7; D might be TRBD1 (6 bases). The CDR3 is 13 amino acids. CDR1 is MNHEY, CDR2 SVGEGT, per germline. V lost 6 bases, J lost 7 bases, and 16 bases lay in between. The CDR3 region has the DNA TGTGCCAGCAGCACCCACGGTCAGGGGGAGCAGTACTTC. Protein sequence: CASSTHGQGEQYF.

This clonotype has more than one count but fewer than ten. The chain carries TRBV30 and TRBJ1-5; perhaps TRBD1 as D (6 bases). Germline V CDR1 and CDR2: GTSNPN, SVGIG (reference sequence). The CDR3 is 14 amino acids. V lost 4 bases and J lost 3, with 13 bases in between. The chain's CDR3 is CAWNTGGPNQPQHF. For the CDR3, the DNA is TGTGCCTGGAATACTGGGGGGCCCAATCAGCCCCAGCATTTT.

V is TRBV6-2 or TRBV6-3 and J is TRBJ1-3; D might be TRBD1 (6 bases). The ends were cut back, 6 bases at V and 0 bases at J, with 9 bases in the middle. The CDR3 runs 14 residues. The germline CDR1 and CDR2 sequences are MNHEY and SVGEGT. DNA for the CDR3: TGTGCCAGCAGGGGGACAACCTCTGGAAACACCATATATTTT. It encodes CASRGTTSGNTIYF.

The chain couples TRBV6-2 or TRBV6-3 to TRBJ2-1; D is perhaps TRBD1 (6 bases). Germline CDR1 reads MNHEY; CDR2 reads SVGEGT. Between the trimmed V and J ends, which lost 2 bases and 4 bases, there was a span of 9 bases. The CDR3 totals 14 residues. The CDR3 nucleotides are TGTGCCAGCAGTTACGGGGGACATTACAATGAGCAGTTCTTC. As protein: CASSYGGHYNEQFF.

The table lists this clonotype with many counts. The chain recombines TRBV20-1 with TRBJ2-1; TRBD1 or TRBD2 may be the D gene (5 bases each). Germline CDR1 DFQATT, CDR2 SNEGSKA (reference sequence). Trimming left V 6 bases short and J 0 bases short, with 12 bases between. CDR3 length equals 14 residues. CDR3 in amino acids: CSAAGTNSYNEQFF. The CDR3 nucleotides are TGCAGTGCGGCCGGGACCAACTCCTACAATGAGCAGTTCTTC.

This clonotype has only one observation. The rearrangement links TRBV24-1 to TRBJ2-1; D unresolved. CDR1 is KGHDR and CDR2 is SFDVKD in the germline V gene. The V and J ends lost 3 bases and 6 bases respectively, with 17 bases between them. CDR3 length: 16 residues. CDR3 sequence (DNA): TGTGCCACCAGTGATCCCGAGACTTTTCCCTCCAATGAGCAGTTCTTC. Translating gives CATSDPETFPSNEQFF.

The chain recombines TRBV5-1 with TRBJ2-1, with TRBD1 identical over 7 bases. The CDR3 is made up of 16 amino acids. With 0 bases clipped from V and 1 base from J, the junction kept 4 bases outside the gene matches. Looked up from germline, CDR1 is SGHRS and CDR2 is YFSETQ. CDR3 sequence (DNA): TGCGCCAGCAGCTTGGGGGACAGCGGTTCCTACAATGAGCAGTTCTTC. It is translated as CASSLGDSGSYNEQFF.

The chain combines TRBV15 with TRBJ2-3, with TRBD2 identical over 10 bases. The CDR3 is 17 residues long. Germline CDR1 reads LNHNV; CDR2 reads YYDKDF (reference sequence). Trimming took 1 base from V and 3 from J; bases not matched to a gene: 7. This CDR3 is CATSRGVSGRATDTQYF. DNA of the CDR3: TGTGCCACCAGCAGAGGGGTGAGCGGGAGGGCGACAGATACGCAGTATTTT. Variable domain in full (rest from reference TRBV15 and TRBJ2-3): DAMVIQNPRYQVTQFGKPVTLSCSQTLNHNVMYWYQQKSSQAPKLLFHYYDKDFNNEADTPDNFQSRRPNTSFCFLDIRSPGLGDTAMYLCATSRGVSGRATDTQYFGPGTRLTVL.